This TCR beta chain was identified during a study of cytomegalovirus exposure and HLA in healthy donors. With 5 bases removed from V and 7 bases from J, the gap between germline ends came to 14 bases. The CDR3 length is 14 residues. Per germline, CDR1 MNHNS and CDR2 SASEGT. The PCR had 60 Vbeta and 13 Jbeta primers. As processed by the authors: Some 10 million of 80 million or so unique TCR beta chains were shared, per a later count. Using immunoSEQ multiplex PCR, the repertoire was profiled, and TCRdb retains in-frame clones only, with some absent. V and J calls and clone size are given by that table; D and trimming were obtained from the DNA. The data hold over 150,000 clones, with 77% observed a single time.

This clonotype was sampled from a woman aged 55-69 years in good health and CMV-seropositive. J is TRBJ1-4 and V is TRBV6-1, with a possible D match to TRBD1 (6 bases). Input material: PBMCs. CDR3 sequence (DNA): TGTGCCAGCAGTCGGGGGGGGCTGGCTGAAAAACTGTTTTTT. This gives the protein CASSRGGLAEKLFF.